These 24 T cell receptor beta chains originate from one sample sequenced in a study of molecular identifiers for immune sequencing clone quantification. TCRdb called the PCR reads again in MiXCR, with one record for every CDR3 protein. The sample has about 68,000 distinct CDR3 sequences, over 15% seen once. Sequenced input: naive CD8+ T cells from blood, with Jurkat cell RNA spiked in. Subset in this sample: FACS-sorted CD8+CD4-CCR7+CD45RA+ naive T cells. The origin of the receptors is a human donor in good health. Some libraries in this study had Jurkat cell RNA spiked in.

This clonotype was detected ten times or more. V is TRBV27 and J is TRBJ2-7, with a possible D match to TRBD1 (6 bases). Per the germline V gene, CDR1 is MNHEY and CDR2 is SMNVEV (reference sequence). CDR3 size: 14 residues. Trimming stripped 3 bases from V and 2 bases from J, with 11 bases between. CDR3 residues: CASSFVDRAYEQYF. The CDR3, as DNA: TGTGCCAGCAGTTTTGTGGACAGAGCCTACGAGCAGTACTTC.

This clonotype was counted at least ten times. The CDR3 sequence: CASSQGSGIVGAYGYTF. CDR3 bases: TGCGCCAGCAGCCAAGGTTCAGGGATTGTTGGCGCTTATGGCTACACCTTC. The chain combines TRBV4-3 with TRBJ1-2; tentatively, D is TRBD1 (5 bases). This CDR3 is built from 17 residues. Germline V lookup: CDR1 LGHNA, CDR2 YSLEER. The germline V and J ends were trimmed by 1 base and 5 bases, with 20 bases remaining between them.

The chain combines TRBV19 with TRBJ2-7; 12 nucleotides align to TRBD2. Germline V gene data show CDR1 as LNHDA and CDR2 as SQIVND (reference sequence). Germline trimming cut 3 bases from V and 6 bases from J; bases unmatched to any gene: 6. The CDR3 runs to 15 residues. CDR3 bases: TGTGCCAGTAGTATCCTGACTAGCGGGAGTTCCGAGCAGTACTTC. This encodes CASSILTSGSSEQYF.

This clonotype was recorded many times. This CDR3 is CSVEGLGLAGDTGELFF. The DNA of the CDR3 is TGCAGCGTTGAAGGACTGGGACTAGCGGGAGATACCGGGGAGCTGTTTTTT. The chain joins TRBV29-1 to TRBJ2-2, with TRBD2 matching over 14 bases. The V gene's germline CDR1 is SQVTM and CDR2 ANQGSEA. Trimming removed 1 base from V and 5 bases from J; junction bases left unmatched: 6. CDR3 length: 17 residues.

In its sample, this clonotype was seen many times. V gene TRBV4-1 combines with J gene TRBJ1-5; 9 positions match TRBD1. Germline V lookup: CDR1 MGHRA, CDR2 YSYEKL. The CDR3 sequence is 15 residues long. After removal of 3 bases from V and 9 bases from J, the junction contained 9 bases not matched to a gene. Here the CDR3 reads CASSHLDRGRRPQHF. In DNA, the CDR3 is TGCGCCAGCAGCCATTTGGACAGGGGACGCCGGCCCCAGCATTTT.

This clonotype was seen many times. This rearrangement joins TRBV6-6 to TRBJ2-3; TRBD2 matches 7 bases. V lost 0 bases, J lost 6 bases, and 9 bases stayed unmatched. This CDR3 spans 16 amino acids. Germline lookup yields CDR1 MNHNY and CDR2 SVGAGI (reference sequence). This CDR3 is CASSYSSREVADTQYF. CDR3 bases: TGTGCCAGCAGTTACTCGAGTCGGGAGGTAGCTGATACGCAGTATTTT.

Details on this clonotype: A read error may produce the germline difference seen at one junction end. This chain connects TRBV5-1 to TRBJ2-1; TRBD2 matches 13 bases. This CDR3 comprises 16 residues. CDR1 and CDR2 from the germline V gene are SGHRS and YFSETQ. This CDR3 reads CASSSPLAGGYSEQFF. The CDR3 DNA reads as TGCGCCAGCAGCTCCCCACTAGCGGGAGGGTACAGTGAGCAGTTCTTC.

A word on this clonotype: This could be a read error, since a much larger clone is one nucleotide away. This likely comes from a read error, as the CDR3 has no conserved phenylalanine or tryptophan at its end. V usage is TRBV7-7 and J usage is TRBJ2-4; no firm D call. This CDR3 comprises 15 residues. Germline V gene lookup returns CDR1 SSHAT and CDR2 FNYEAQ (reference sequence). The CDR3 is CASSLQCPAQNIQYL. CDR3 nucleotide sequence: TGTGCTAGCAGCCTTCAGTGTCCGGCGCAAAACATTCAGTACCTC.

A word on this clonotype: A much larger clone lies a single base off, so this may be a read error. CDR3 coding DNA: TGTGCCAGCAGTGACTCCGGGACAGGGCGGTGGAGTGCTGAAGCTTCCTTT. It is translated as CASSDSGTGRWSAEASF. The rearrangement joins TRBV6-4 to TRBJ1-1, with TRBD1 identical over 9 bases. Per the germline V gene, CDR1 is MRHNA and CDR2 is SNTAGT. CDR3 length: 17 amino acids.

The rearrangement uses TRBV6-5 and TRBJ1-2; D may be TRBD1 (5 bases). V lost 0 bases to trimming and J lost 8 bases, with 16 bases between them. CDR1 and CDR2 from the germline V gene are MNHEY and SVGAGI. This CDR3 has 15 amino acids. CDR3 amino acids: CASSYSTGGGRGYTF. The CDR3 nucleotides are TGTGCCAGCAGTTACTCGACGGGGGGGGGAAGAGGCTACACCTTC.

This clonotype was found a few times. The chain employs TRBV19 and TRBJ2-1, with TRBD2 matching over 7 bases. In germline, CDR1 is LNHDA, CDR2 SQIVND (reference sequence). The V and J ends lost 7 bases and 3 bases, in that order; junction bases with no gene match: 6. This CDR3 is built from 14 residues. CDR3 sequence: CASTAGALYNEQFF. CDR3 nucleotides: TGTGCCAGTACCGCGGGAGCCCTCTACAATGAGCAGTTCTTC.

To note about this clonotype: Its ends do not fully match the called genes, so a read error is possible. V and J are TRBV19 and TRBJ2-7; D may be TRBD1 (5 bases). In germline, CDR1 is LNHDA, CDR2 SQIVND (reference sequence). The CDR3 length is 15 residues. CDR3: CASTIGDAIAYEQYF. For the CDR3, the DNA is TGTGCCAGTACTATAGGGGATGCAATCGCCTACGAGCAGTACTTC.

This clonotype has only a few counts. CDR3 sequence reads: CATSAAWAGEGETQYF. The CDR3 DNA is TGTGCCACCAGTGCGGCTTGGGCAGGCGAGGGAGAGACCCAGTACTTC. The chain combines TRBV24-1 with TRBJ2-5; D perhaps matches TRBD2 (5 bases). Germline CDR1 reads KGHDR; CDR2 reads SFDVKD. Trimming removed 5 bases from V and 4 bases from J, with 19 bases in between. This CDR3 is 16 amino acids long.

Ten or more counts support this clonotype. CDR3 sequence (DNA): TGTGCCAGCAGCTTGGAAGCAGACACTGAAGCTTTCTTT. It codes for CASSLEADTEAFF. The V and J genes are TRBV13 and TRBJ1-1; D not certain. Germline CDR1 reads PRHDT; CDR2 reads FYEKMQ (reference sequence). CDR3 length: 13 residues. V was clipped by 3 bases and J by 3 bases, with 8 bases between them. Full variable domain (missing parts from reference TRBV13 and TRBJ1-1): AAGVIQSPRHLIKEKRETATLKCYPIPRHDTVYWYQQGPGQDPQFLISFYEKMQSDKGSIPDRFSAQQFSDYHSELNMSSLELGDSALYFCASSLEADTEAFFGQGTRLTVV.

This clonotype has ten or more counts. J is TRBJ2-7 and V is TRBV6-5; 8 nucleotides align to TRBD2. Germline assignment: CDR1 MNHEY and CDR2 SVGAGI. The CDR3 runs 18 residues. With V trimmed by 5 bases and J by 0 bases, 15 bases remained unmatched. This CDR3 reads CASSNRGLADAYSYEQYF. Written as DNA, the CDR3 is TGTGCCAGCAGTAACCGTGGACTAGCAGACGCCTACTCCTACGAGCAGTACTTC.

About this clonotype itself: Since a much larger clone is just one base distant, this may be a read error. The chain uses TRBV4-1 and TRBJ2-7; unclear D gene. The CDR3 has 14 residues. Germline CDR1 MGHRA, CDR2 YSYEKL. In DNA, the CDR3 is TGCGTCAGCAGCCAAGATAGGCTGGGCTACGAGCAGTACTTC. It is translated as CVSSQDRLGYEQYF.

At least ten counts were recorded for this clonotype. The V and J genes are TRBV9 and TRBJ1-5, with D possibly TRBD1 on 5 matching bases. Trimming took off 4 bases at V and 1 base at J, with 12 bases between the two ends. There are 15 residues in the CDR3. Germline V gene sequence: CDR1 SGDLS, CDR2 YYNGEE. The CDR3 loop is CASSPTGGSNQPQHF. DNA of the CDR3: TGTGCCAGCAGCCCTACTGGGGGGAGCAATCAGCCCCAGCATTTT.

This clonotype was seen repeatedly, ten times or more. The CDR3, as DNA: TGTGCCAGCAGTTTGGAGGTCATCACCGGGGAGCTGTTTTTT. It translates to CASSLEVITGELFF. The chain has TRBV6-5 and TRBJ2-2; a weak D match, TRBD2 (5 bases). This CDR3 has 14 amino acids. V was shortened by 4 bases and J by 4 bases, with 10 bases between the two germline ends. Germline loops: CDR1 MNHEY, CDR2 SVGAGI.

At least ten counts were recorded for this clonotype. The gene calls are TRBV27 and TRBJ1-5, with D unclear. Germline CDR1 and CDR2: MNHEY and SMNVEV (reference sequence). The V end lost 2 bases, the J end lost 1 base, and 6 bases lay between the germline ends. The CDR3 totals 14 residues. The CDR3, as DNA: TGTGCCAGCAGTTTAGTCTTGAGCAATCAGCCCCAGCATTTT. Translated: CASSLVLSNQPQHF.

The chain joins TRBV5-6 to TRBJ1-4; 8 nucleotides align to TRBD1. Germline loops: CDR1 SGHDT, CDR2 YYEEEE. Trimming cost V 5 bases and J 7 bases; bases outside gene matches: 13. This CDR3 spans 16 amino acids. The CDR3 spells CASRIGQGGIPEKLFF. The CDR3 DNA is TGTGCCAGCAGGATCGGACAGGGTGGGATTCCTGAAAAACTGTTTTTT.

There are many counts of this clonotype. V is TRBV5-4 and J is TRBJ1-2, with D perhaps matching TRBD1 (5 bases). The germline gives CDR1 SGHNT, CDR2 YYREEE (reference sequence). Trimming cost V 1 base and J 4 bases, with 14 bases left between them. The CDR3 extends over 15 amino acids. The CDR3 coding sequence is TGTGCCAGCAGCTTGATGGGCGGCAGGGCCTATGGCTACACCTTC. Its protein product is CASSLMGGRAYGYTF.

In this sample, this clonotype turned up many times. The J gene is TRBJ2-6, the V gene TRBV27; D is unresolved. This CDR3 contains 13 residues. The V gene lost 0 bases and the J gene lost 3 bases, with 0 bases spanning the gap. Germline CDR1 reads MNHEY; CDR2 reads SMNVEV (reference sequence). The CDR3 is CASSLSGANVLTF. For the CDR3, the DNA is TGTGCCAGCAGTTTATCTGGGGCCAACGTCCTGACTTTC.

This clonotype showed up many times. The chain links TRBV9 to TRBJ2-2, with 7 bases identical to TRBD1. Germline V CDR1 and CDR2: SGDLS, YYNGEE. After removal of 4 bases from V and 7 bases from J, the junction contained 4 bases not matched to a gene. CDR3 size: 13 residues. CDR3 coding DNA: TGTGCCAGCAGCTACTCAGGGGGCGGGGAGCTGTTTTTT. Translating it yields CASSYSGGGELFF. Using reference TRBV9 and TRBJ2-2 for the parts outside the CDR3, the full variable domain is DSGVTQTPKHLITATGQRVTLRCSPRSGDLSVYWYQQSLDQGLQFLIQYYNGEERAKGNILERFSAQQFPDLHSELNLSSLELGDSALYFCASSYSGGGELFFGEGSRLTVL.

This clonotype has ten or more counts. The CDR3 sequence is CASSQPGLAHNEQFF. CDR3 DNA: TGTGCCAGCAGCCAGCCGGGACTAGCCCACAATGAGCAGTTCTTC. J is TRBJ2-1 and V is TRBV7-8; TRBD2 aligns across 9 bases. Losses at the gene ends were 5 bases for V and 5 bases for J; bases not matched to a gene: 7. This CDR3 spans 15 amino acids. Per the germline V gene, CDR1 is SGHVS and CDR2 is FQNEAQ.